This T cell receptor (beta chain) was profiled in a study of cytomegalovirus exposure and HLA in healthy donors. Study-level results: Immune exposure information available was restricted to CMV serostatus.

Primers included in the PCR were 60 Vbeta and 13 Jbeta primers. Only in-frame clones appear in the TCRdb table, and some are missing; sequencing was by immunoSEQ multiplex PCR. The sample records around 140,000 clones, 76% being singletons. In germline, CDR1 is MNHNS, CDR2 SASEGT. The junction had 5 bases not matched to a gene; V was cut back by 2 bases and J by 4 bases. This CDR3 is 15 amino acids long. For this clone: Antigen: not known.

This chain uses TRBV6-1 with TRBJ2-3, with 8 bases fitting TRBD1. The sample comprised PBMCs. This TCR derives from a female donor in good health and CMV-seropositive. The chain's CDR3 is CASSETGGWSDTQYF. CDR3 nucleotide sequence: TGTGCCAGCAGTGAAACAGGGGGTTGGTCAGATACGCAGTATTTT.